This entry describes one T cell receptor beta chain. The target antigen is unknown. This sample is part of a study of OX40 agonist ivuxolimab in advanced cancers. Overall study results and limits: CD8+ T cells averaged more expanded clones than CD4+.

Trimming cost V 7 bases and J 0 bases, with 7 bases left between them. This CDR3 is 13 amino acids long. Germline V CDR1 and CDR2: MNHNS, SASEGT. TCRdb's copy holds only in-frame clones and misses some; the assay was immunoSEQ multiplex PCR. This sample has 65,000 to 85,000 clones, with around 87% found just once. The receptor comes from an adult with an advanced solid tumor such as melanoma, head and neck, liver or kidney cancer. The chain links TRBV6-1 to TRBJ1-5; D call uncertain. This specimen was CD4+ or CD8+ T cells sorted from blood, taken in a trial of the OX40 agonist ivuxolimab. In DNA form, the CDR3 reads TGTGCCAGCATAGCGTATAGCAATCAGCCCCAGCATTTT. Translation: CASIAYSNQPQHF.